This T cell receptor beta chain was identified during a study of identical twins. V was cut by 0 bases and J by 3 bases, with 9 bases left in between. This CDR3 spans 14 amino acids. Using its own MiXCR run on the 5' RACE reads, TCRdb lists one record per CDR3 protein. The sample carries over 200,000 distinct CDR3 sequences, 6.5% to 8% recorded once. This clonotype was observed at least ten times. The same sample was also studied in work on T cells expressing NK-cell markers.

J is TRBJ2-7 and V is TRBV12-3 or TRBV12-4; no firm D call. The source of this sequence is a woman under 30 in good health. The sequenced sample was CD8+ T cells sorted from blood. This CDR3 reads CASSLAPIYYEQYF. CDR3 in DNA: TGTGCCAGCAGTTTAGCGCCTATCTACTACGAGCAGTACTTC.